The clone carrying this TCR beta chain was observed a few times. The data were taken from a study of blood T cell repertoires in COVID-19. Background on the study: Recovery among Cohort 3 donors was established by two negative PCRs, clearance, or symptom resolution.

Sequencing was performed with immunoSEQ multiplex PCR; in TCRdb, only in-frame clones are kept and a portion is missing. The sample includes fewer than 250,000 clones, approximately 90% seen only once; the top ten take 20% to 25%. The receptor's source is a woman in her 40s in a cohort exposed to, infected with or recovered from COVID-19 (not recorded which). Sequencing input: PBMCs or T cells enriched from blood (not recorded which).

CDR3 protein: CASSLGLLAGQLYGYTF. The CDR3 DNA reads TGTGCCAGCAGCTTAGGCCTATTAGCGGGACAGCTCTATGGCTACACCTTC. This rearrangement joins TRBV13 to TRBJ1-2, with 7 bases matching TRBD1. The CDR3 sequence is 17 residues long. Trimming at V came to 0 bases and at J to 4 bases, leaving 11 bases not matched to a gene. Germline CDR1 and CDR2: PRHDT and FYEKMQ (reference sequence).